The rows below give T cell receptor beta chains drawn from one sample of a study of OX40 agonist ivuxolimab in advanced cancers. Clones were read by immunoSEQ multiplex PCR, and TCRdb kept only the in-frame ones, dropping some. The data hold 90,000 or so clones, with 75% to 90% observed a single time. This specimen consisted of CD4+ or CD8+ T cells sorted from blood, obtained in a trial of the OX40 agonist ivuxolimab. These TCRs come from an adult with an advanced solid tumor such as melanoma, head and neck, liver or kidney cancer. Both conserved end residues are part of each CDR3. The order of the fields is V gene, J gene, CDR3 length, clone size, D gene, CDR3 DNA, CDR3 protein. D genes are given only for firm matches. Clone size is not always given. Where it is, it says once, few, many or a class for expanded clones.

>TRBV19|TRBJ2-1|17|.|TRBD2
TGTGCCAGTAGGTGGACTAGCGGGAAGAGCTCCTACAATGAGCAGTTCTTC
CASRWTSGKSSYNEQFF
>TRBV7-3|TRBJ2-3|15|.|TRBD1
TGTGCCAGCAGCGTTCGACAGGGGAGCCCAGATACGCAGTATTTT
CASSVRQGSPDTQYF
>TRBV27|TRBJ2-7|18|.|.
TGTGCCAGCAGTTTCCACTCCGGGCAAAAAATCTGGAGCTACGAGCAGTACTTC
CASSFHSGQKIWSYEQYF
>TRBV2|TRBJ1-5|16|.|.
TGTGCCAGCAGTGAAGGGGGGGGCGGCTCCAATCAGCCCCAGCATTTT
CASSEGGGGSNQPQHF
>TRBV18|TRBJ1-1|14|.|TRBD1
TGTGCCAGCTCACAAGGACAGGCGAACACTGAAGCTTTCTTT
CASSQGQANTEAFF
>TRBV27|TRBJ1-5|17|.|TRBD1
TGTGCCAGCAGTTTATTCGGGACAGGGGATAGCAATCAGCCCCAGCATTTT
CASSLFGTGDSNQPQHF
>TRBV18|TRBJ2-2|16|.|.
TGTGCCAGCTCACCCCAGGGCCGATTAAACACCGGGGAGCTGTTTTTT
CASSPQGRLNTGELFF
>TRBV7-9|TRBJ1-4|14|.|TRBD1
TGTGCCAGCGCGGACAGGGGGCCGAATGAAAAACTGTTTTTT
CASADRGPNEKLFF
>TRBV19|TRBJ2-5|13|.|.
TGTGCCAGTAGTGCCCAACCGGGCGAGACCCAGTACTTC
CASSAQPGETQYF
>TRBV9|TRBJ2-3|15|.|.
TGTGCCAGCAGCCGAGGGCCTGGGGTGACAGATACGCAGTATTTT
CASSRGPGVTDTQYF
>TRBV7-2|TRBJ2-1|15|.|TRBD2
TGTGCCAGCAGTCAAAGGACTAGCGGATACAATGAGCAGTTCTTC
CASSQRTSGYNEQFF
>TRBV5-1|TRBJ2-7|18|.|TRBD1
TGCGCCAGCAGCTTGGGGTCAACTGGGACAGGCGATACCTACGAGCAGTACTTC
CASSLGSTGTGDTYEQYF
>TRBV15|TRBJ2-3|13|.|.
TGTGCCACCAGCAGAAGGACCACAGATACGCAGTATTTT
CATSRRTTDTQYF
>TRBV10-3|TRBJ1-2|12|few|.
TGTGCCATCAGTTACGACAGGAACGGCTACACCTTC
CAISYDRNGYTF
>TRBV19|TRBJ1-6|14|.|.
TGTGCCAGTACCTCCCGGGGGCTTGGTTCACCCCTCCACTTT
CASTSRGLGSPLHF
>TRBV7-2|TRBJ2-1|16|.|TRBD2
TGTGCCAGCAGCCGGGGGGGTAGCGGGACCAGTAATGAGCAGTTCTTC
CASSRGGSGTSNEQFF
>TRBV19|TRBJ1-5|15|.|.
TGTGCCAGTAGTGGAAGCAGGGAGGGCAATCAGCCCCAGCATTTT
CASSGSREGNQPQHF
>TRBV7-8|TRBJ1-1|17|.|TRBD1
TGTGCCAGCAGCTTAATACGCCTACAGGGGTGGGACACTGAAGCTTTCTTT
CASSLIRLQGWDTEAFF
>TRBV7-3|TRBJ1-1|15|.|.
TGTGCCAGCAGCTTAATATTACACAAGAACACTGAAGCTTTCTTT
CASSLILHKNTEAFF
>TRBV5-8|TRBJ2-2|13|.|.
TGTGCCAGCAGGGGTCTTAACACCGGGGAGCTGTTTTTT
CASRGLNTGELFF
>TRBV4-1|TRBJ1-6|17|.|.
TGCGCCAGCAGCCAAGAACGGGAGAAAGTCTATAATTCACCCCTCCACTTT
CASSQEREKVYNSPLHF
>TRBV5-1|TRBJ2-1|17|.|TRBD1
TGCGCCAGCAGCTTGGCCGTAGGGACAGGTGTTTACAATGAGCAGTTCTTC
CASSLAVGTGVYNEQFF
>TRBV11-1|TRBJ2-7|13|.|.
TGTGCCAGCAGCCCCGACAGATCCTACGAGCAGTACTTC
CASSPDRSYEQYF
>TRBV4-3|TRBJ1-1|14|.|.
TGCGCCAGCAGCCAAACCCGCGTTGGAGGTGAAGCTTTCTTT
CASSQTRVGGEAFF
>TRBV6-1|TRBJ2-4|13|.|TRBD1
TGTGCCAGCACTGGACAGGTGGAAAACATTCAGTACTTC
CASTGQVENIQYF
>TRBV29-1|TRBJ1-4|15|.|.
TGCAGCGTTGCCCGAGGTGGCAATCTCCAAAGAAAACTGTTTTTT
CSVARGGNLQRKLFF
>TRBV19|TRBJ1-1|15|.|.
TGTGCCAGTAGTATAATAGCCCACAAGGCCACTGAAGCTTTCTTT
CASSIIAHKATEAFF
>TRBV5-4|TRBJ1-4|14|.|TRBD1
TGTGCCAGCAGCCGGGACAGGGAGGGAGGAAAACTGTTTTTT
CASSRDREGGKLFF
>TRBV18|TRBJ1-6|15|.|.
TGTGCCAGCTCACAAGGACAGATGCCACATTCACCCCTCCACTTT
CASSQGQMPHSPLHF
>TRBV25-1|TRBJ1-1|14|.|.
TGTGCCAGCAGTCCCTCAAAGGGGACCACTGAAGCTTTCTTT
CASSPSKGTTEAFF
>TRBV2|TRBJ2-2|15|.|.
TGTGCCAGCAATAATGGGGGCTTGAACACCGGGGAGCTGTTTTTT
CASNNGGLNTGELFF
>TRBV30|TRBJ2-3|15|.|.
TGTGCCTGGAGTAAAGACGGATCTAGCACAGATACGCAGTATTTT
CAWSKDGSSTDTQYF
>TRBV19|TRBJ1-5|15|few|.
TGTGCCAGTAGTATAAAGGGCTATAGCAATCAGCCCCAGCATTTT
CASSIKGYSNQPQHF
>TRBV9|TRBJ2-1|15|.|.
TGTGCCAGCAGCGTAGAGCCCTTCTCCTACAATGAGCAGTTCTTC
CASSVEPFSYNEQFF
>TRBV27|TRBJ2-7|15|.|.
TGTGCCAGCACCTCCCATGCAGGGGTCGGCTACGAGCAGTACTTC
CASTSHAGVGYEQYF
>TRBV4-1|TRBJ1-2|20|.|TRBD1
TGCGCCAGCAGCCAAGGCACCCCAAACAGGGGGCGCAGGGTCAGCTATGGCTACACCTTC
CASSQGTPNRGRRVSYGYTF
>TRBV2|TRBJ2-2|14|.|.
TGTGCCAGCCACAGAACTCAGAACACCGGGGAGCTGTTTTTT
CASHRTQNTGELFF
>TRBV18|TRBJ1-2|16|.|.
TGTGCCAGCTCACCCGGGGAAACAGGGAGGATTTCTGGCTACACCTTC
CASSPGETGRISGYTF
>TRBV6-5|TRBJ2-1|15|few|.
TGTGCCAGCAGCCCTATCTGGTCCCCCTACAATGAGCAGTTCTTC
CASSPIWSPYNEQFF